Here is one T cell receptor beta chain with its context. Germline and junction disagree at one end, which may indicate a read error. This CDR3 region has 13 residues. Germline V lookup: CDR1 MNHEY, CDR2 SVGEGT. The entry originates in a study of molecular identifiers for immune sequencing clone quantification. One entry per CDR3 protein results from TCRdb running MiXCR on the PCR reads. The repertoire holds around 460,000 distinct CDR3 sequences, about 20% seen once, with about 0.78% in the top ten. This TCR derives from a human donor in good health. Some libraries in this study had Jurkat cell RNA spiked in. Sequences were obtained from naive CD8+ T cells from blood, with Jurkat cell RNA spiked in. As for subset: FACS-sorted CD8+CD4-CCR7+CD45RA+ naive T cells. The genes are TRBV6-2 or TRBV6-3 and TRBJ1-1; no reliable D call. CDR3 nucleotides: TGTGCCAGCTCCTTTCTAGCGTCCACTGGAGCTTTCTTT. Translation gives CASSFLASTGAFF.